This entry concerns a single TCR beta chain. Its antigen is unknown. This entry belongs to a study of cytomegalovirus exposure and HLA in healthy donors. Study-wide points: An assumption of roughly uniform sequencing depth across donors underlay the presence/absence analyses.

The PCR ran on 60 Vbeta and 13 Jbeta primers. Some clones are missing from TCRdb's copy, which holds only in-frame ones; the method was immunoSEQ multiplex PCR. The sample has some 62,000 clones, more than 75% seen once. Nominally healthy donors were sampled, though unrecorded immune exposures were likely. Germline V gives CDR1 GTSNPN, CDR2 SVGIG (reference sequence). The CDR3 runs to 15 residues. V dropped 4 bases and J dropped 8; count of bases not matched to a gene: 15. The sequenced sample consisted of PBMCs. The TCR originated in a man aged 18-30 years in good health and CMV-seronegative. The chain uses TRBV30 and TRBJ1-1, with TRBD1 matching over 8 bases. As DNA, the CDR3 is TGTGCCTGGAAGCTTGGACAGGGCCCGGGTTGGGAAGCTTTCTTT. It is translated as CAWKLGQGPGWEAFF.